This entry describes one T cell receptor (beta chain). Its antigen target is currently unknown. No much larger clonotype is one base removed from it; base qualities were not supplied. The CDR1 and CDR2 encoded by the germline V gene (reference sequence) are GTSNPN and SVGIG. The CDR3, from cysteine to phenylalanine, totals 13 residues. The sequence is cut down to CDR3 DNA, 39 bases in frame from base 1. Deletion took 4 bases off V and 11 bases off J, with a span of 20 bases between the germline ends. This sample is drawn from a study of T cell responses to AZD1222 COVID-19 vaccine (dated by TCRdb to about 2021). Background on the whole study: AZD1222 recipients whose second dose came at about 4 weeks and those whose second dose came at about 12 weeks were combined into one group, since spike-specific TCR depth and breadth did not differ between the two schedules. Trial participants were enrolled by age into subgroups of 18-55, 56-69 and 70-plus years, and around 150, 28 and 57 TCR-sequenced participants, respectively, were included in these subgroups. TCR sequencing covered some 240 trial participants: 207 given two doses of AZD1222 and 26 given two doses of MenACWY control vaccine. Beyond this particular receptor, the publication reports: After two AZD1222 doses, spike-specific TCR breadth and depth were significantly higher than at day 0 and than in MenACWY recipients. Because no samples from the day 14 peak response were available, repertoires could be characterized only after the peak T cell response. Reportedly, almost half of the unique spike-specific TCRs recognized epitopes lying outside the regions that are mutated in the B.1.351 and B.1.1.7 variants. Participants were mostly white British, with more females than males. The authors suggested clonal diversity may have been underestimated. The whole spike protein was spanned by vaccine-associated CD4 TCRs, and dominant responses were seen in regions 160-218 and 743-854. In the small 56-69-year group, the increase in depth fell short of significance, most likely because of low power. Conclusions about previously exposed vaccinees are limited because only five or six AZD1222 recipients were SARS-CoV-2 seropositive at baseline.

The CDR3 regions of human TCRbeta chains were analyzed by immunosequencing. The study's own analysis went as follows. Repertoire TCRs were checked for matches against a reference library of SARS-CoV-2-specific TCRs that had been generated using the MIRA antigen-specificity platform. Breadth meant the fraction of unique TCRs that were SARS-CoV-2-associated, whereas depth meant the fraction of total T cells that were SARS-CoV-2-associated. Using the MIRA data, each spike-specific TCR was assigned both to the spike region to which the TCR was reactive and to a CD4 or CD8 class. Log10-transformed breadth and depth values were compared by one-way ANOVA with Sidak's multiple comparisons tests. TCRdb obtained this table from immuneACCESS and retained in-frame rearrangements with V and J assigned. These tables miss some clones; where compared with another copy, unresolved V genes account for less than half of the shortfall, and the remainder is unexplained. V and J calls and clone size are copied from that table; D and trimming were computed from the DNA. The sample data list 150,000 or so clones, and 89% of these were observed just once. The biggest ten clones account for about 6% of the sample.

According to the study, the label for this sample's time point signals: baseline before first vaccination. The vaccinee samples were drawn from two UK trials, COV001 and COV002, one of which was a single-blind randomized controlled phase 2/3 trial testing AZD1222 (ChAdOx1 nCoV-19) in healthy adults. For TCRbeta chain sequencing, PBMC samples from trial participants were taken at day 0 and at day 28 after the second dose. The chain is made from TRBV30 and TRBJ2-5; the D segment could be TRBD1, given 6 matching bases. This material consisted of peripheral blood, taken on day 0 of AZD1222 vaccination. This receptor was identified in an adult in good health. The DNA is TGTGCCTGGAATGTGGGGGCTAGAGGTGTGCAGTACTTC. Translated, this gives CAWNVGARGVQYF. Full variable domain (CDR3 extended with the reference TRBV30 and TRBJ2-5 proteins): SQTIHQWPATLVQPVGSPLSLECTVEGTSNPNLYWYRQAAGRGLQLLFYSVGIGQISSEVPQNLSASRPQDRQFILSSKKLLLSDSGFYLCAWNVGARGVQYFGPGTRLLVL.